This TCR beta chain was recovered during a study of CD8 T cells in Susac syndrome. The study's findings and limits: The TCR sequencing and HLA analysis in the study involved a relatively small number of individuals, as the study acknowledged.

TEMRA cells were FACS-enriched and CD8+ and CD4+ T cells negatively isolated. As concerns this clonotype: Its target is not known.

Random hexamers were used to reverse transcribe 0.5 to 1 ug of RNA. The CDR3 of TCR beta was amplified by immunoSEQ multiplex PCR across 54 Vbeta and 13 Jbeta. Each CDR3 protein gets one entry after TCRdb re-called the immunoSEQ multiplex PCR reads with MiXCR. The table has around 80,000 distinct CDR3 sequences, roughly nine tenths seen once. The receptor comes from a human donor with multiple sclerosis. Sequencing was performed on CD8+ T cells from PBMCs.

The CDR3 loop reads CASSQVSGGPYEQYF. CDR3 coding DNA: TGTGCCAGCAGCCAAGTTTCCGGGGGCCCCTACGAGCAGTACTTC. This chain connects TRBV3-1 to TRBJ2-7; D might be TRBD1 or TRBD2, each matching 6 bases. V was clipped by 1 base and J by 2 bases, with 12 bases between them. The CDR3 is 15 residues long. CDR1 and CDR2 from the germline V gene are LGHDT and YNNKEL (reference sequence).